This T cell receptor beta chain was recovered during a study of metastatic and nonmetastatic thyroid tumors. In the study overall: Comparative analysis of repertoires was undertaken across blood and tumor or nodule tissue obtained from malignant and benign thyroid patients.

Authors' processing steps: Construction of a distant-metastasis classifier for papillary thyroid cancer relied on CDR3 differences across clinicopathological groups. Through MiXCR, TCRdb re-clonotyped the PCR reads. These V and J calls originate from TCRdb's pipeline instead of the authors' own analysis. The repertoire consists of some 20,000 clones, with 20% to 25% occurring once and the leading ten covering around 12%. This clone was picked up many times. Its antigen is as yet unknown. In the same sample, other DNA sequences code for this CDR3. Study-level results: Significantly greater TCR beta diversity was reportedly found in malignant thyroid tumors than in benign nodules (in blood and tumor).

Nobody among the patients had been given any treatment before thyroid surgery. This sequence originates from a female donor with papillary thyroid cancer or a benign thyroid nodule (not recorded which). Some clones in this sample may be carry-over from other donors' samples. What was sequenced was tumor tissue.

CDR3 nucleotides: TGTGCCAGCTCACCAGGGGCGAGGGCCCTCTACGAGCAGTACTTC. Translation gives CASSPGARALYEQYF. The chain links TRBV18 to TRBJ2-7; D might be TRBD1 or TRBD2, each matching 5 bases. V lost 2 bases and J lost 3, with 14 bases in between. The CDR3 consists of 15 residues. Per the germline V gene, CDR1 is KGHSH and CDR2 is LQKENI.